This record concerns one T cell receptor beta chain sequence. Its target antigen remains unknown. A commercial ELISA kit detecting HCMV-specific IgG in serum was used to determine HCMV serostatus. Peripheral blood mononuclear cells were isolated from blood by Ficoll density gradient centrifugation. This sample stems from a study of T cells expressing NK-cell markers (dated by TCRdb to 2020 to 2021). Regarding the complete study: Fewer than ten donors provided sorted CD3+CD56+NKG2C+, CD3+CD56+NKG2C- and CD3+CD56-NKG2C+ T-cell subsets, whose TCR beta-chain repertoires were profiled. All eight donors whose samples were sequenced were randomly selected healthy volunteers, three of them men and five women. The libraries were sequenced on Illumina HiSeq 2000/2500, MiSeq or NextSeq, producing 2 x 150 bp reads. Seven of the eight sequenced donors were HCMV-seropositive and one was HCMV-seronegative. General findings and caveats noted by the study authors: Those dominant clonotypes were again the most abundant among CD3+CD56-NKG2C+ cells in four donors, at about 25-60.1%. Whether the expanded NKG2C-expressing T cell clones were specific for HCMV antigens was left unclear. For roughly 6 donors, the dominant CD3+CD56+NKG2C+ clonotypes were among the top 10 CD8+ clonotypes and accounted for roughly 1.0-8% of CD8+ T cells.

Sequencing relied on an Illumina HiSeq 2000. TCR beta cDNA libraries were prepared using 5'RACE template switching, which introduced a universal primer site and unique molecular identifiers. cDNA synthesis was primed from the TCR beta constant segment, followed by two successive PCR amplification steps. In the original analysis: MIGEC handled demultiplexing of the reads and grouping by UMI, while MiTCR was used to assemble and quantify clonotypes. To exclude erroneous sequences, only TCR cDNA sequences supported by at least two reads were retained. The tcR package was used for downstream repertoire analysis, and clonotypes were matched across fractions by CDR3 nucleotide sequence plus V segment. VDJmatch was used to annotate antigen specificity against VDJdb, with one amino acid substitution in CDR3 allowed. Each CDR3 protein sequence appears as one entry after TCRdb reprocessed the reads, and no DNA is included. TCRdb's processing, not the authors', yielded these V and J calls. The table of this sample itemizes 350,000 to 400,000 distinct CDR3 sequences. Of the sample, over 8.5% falls within the top ten clones.

CDR1 MNHEY and CDR2 SMNVEV were looked up in the germline V gene (reference sequence). The CDR3 covers 14 residues, taking in both the cysteine and the phenylalanine. Only the protein sequence is given. This sequence originates from a woman aged 50 to 60 in good health. Donor details come from another sample of the same person, matched by shared clones. Here the chain combines TRBV27 and TRBJ2-7. The specimen sequenced was blood T cells: a sorted CD56 or NKG2C T cell subset, CD4+ or CD8+ T cells, or bulk PBMC T cells (not recorded which). The CDR3 sequence is CASSSGRISYEQYF.